The entry below gives a single T cell receptor beta chain sequence along with its context. It lacks a known antigen. The record has no base qualities; no much larger clone is one base away. Library construction relied on the immunoSEQ multiplex PCR assay. For the multiplex PCR, a mixture combining 60 forward primers for TCR Vbeta segments and 13 reverse primers for TCR Jbeta segments was used. A multiplex PCR assay on genomic DNA amplified the CDR3 region of rearranged TCR beta genes. The Illumina HiSeq System was used to sequence the amplified TCR beta libraries as 87-base-pair reads. The authors processed their data as follows. Across the 670 or so repertoires, a later analysis counted 78 million or so unique TCR beta chains, 9.5 million to 13 million of which were shared by at least two donors. Raw reads were error-corrected and collapsed into unique sequences with a nearest-neighbor algorithm that merged closely related sequences to remove PCR and sequencing errors. CDR3 sequences were aligned to IMGT reference sequences to assign V, D and J gene segments. Each retained sequence needed at least a six-nucleotide match to both a V gene segment and a J gene segment. A rearrangement was called productive if the CDR3 had no stop codons and remained in frame with V and J, and every other rearrangement was called non-productive. CDR3 was defined according to IMGT convention as the region running from the second conserved V-encoded cysteine to the conserved J-encoded phenylalanine. Sequences without an unambiguous match to a single V gene segment were excluded from the earlier analysis of 587 of the donors. In an earlier analysis of about 590 of the donors, a V segment was called functional when productive rearrangements were above 56.7%, and segregating when the standard deviation between donors exceeded 5%. A statistical classification framework was developed to diagnose cytomegalovirus status using the catalog of TCR beta chain sequences. V and J gene assignment, in a later analysis, came from comparing TCR nucleotide sequences with IMGT/GENE-DB human TR gene sequences. A later analysis assigned CDR3 sequences and most-parsimonious VDJ recombination scenarios with the TCRdist pipeline. In a later analysis, each TCR beta chain was defined by its CDR3 amino acid sequence together with its V-gene family, and reads without a unique V-gene family were excluded. As a way to deal with suspected cross-contamination and a sequencing artifact, a later analysis dropped nearly 600 nucleotide sequences that were highly shared and had low generation probability. A later analysis calculated a clonal expansion index for each public chain from normalized within-repertoire ranks of inferred template counts. In a later analysis, generation probabilities were computed with a VDJ recombination model fitted to out-of-frame rearrangements, and the resulting probabilities were checked against IGoR. A later analysis scored TCR-TCR, TCR-HLA and TCR-CMV co-occurrence with hypergeometric tests, applying a repertoire-size bias correction to TCR pairs. To estimate false discovery rates, a later analysis permuted the HLA or CMV assignments 20 times. In a later analysis, co-occurring TCRs were grouped with DBSCAN, and TCRdist sequence similarity was added when clustering was performed within HLA-allele-positive subsets. Repertoires with fewer than 30,000 or more than 120,000 public chains, plus five repertoires with anomalous nucleotide sharing, were excluded from co-occurrence clustering. Drawn from immuneACCESS, this table holds only the in-frame rearrangements with V and J called that TCRdb kept. Clones are partly lost; checked studies trace under half to an unresolved V gene and leave the rest unexplained. The V and J calls and the clone size are those of that table, but D and trimming were determined from the DNA. Here the sample has about 110,000 clones; 71% occur a single time. The ten biggest clones cover roughly 2.8% of the sample.

The data originate from a study of cytomegalovirus exposure and HLA in healthy donors (dated 2017 in TCRdb). General notes on the study: In an earlier analysis of about 560 of the donors, less than 350 Gb of sequence data and 90 million to 120 million unique TCR beta sequences from about 179 million T cells were reported. A later analysis re-examined previously published TCR beta repertoires from roughly 720 donors and added high-resolution HLA genotyping to investigate patterns of TCR occurrence. Typing coverage differed by locus: A, B, C, DRB1 and DQB1 were typed in roughly 629-640 donors, DQA1 in about 510, DPA1 in over 600, and DPB1 in 472. Of the roughly 390 genotyped donors, around 81% fell in the genetic ancestry cluster associated with self-reported Caucasian donors. The study aimed to test whether signatures of past pathogen exposure could be identified by cataloging public T cell receptors. An early release that covered about 600 HLA-typed donors contained about 300 gigabases of sequencing data and around 85 million unique TCR sequences. High-throughput TCR immunosequencing, statistical association of individual TCRs with disease status, and machine learning were combined to predict cytomegalovirus infection status. Genome-wide SNP genotypes for about 65% of the roughly 670 donors were used in a later genetic analysis, which treated that subset as a discovery cohort. About 5 DR-DQ haplotypes were handled as single units for association and clustering, since linkage in the cohort was strong. Donor age, sex, ethnicity and CMV serostatus were compiled together with the repertoire data. Among some 400 genotyped donors of the cohort, an average of around 240,000 unique TCR beta nucleotide sequences were sequenced per donor, roughly 20% of them non-productive. HLA typing included class I and class II loci at four-digit resolution. Besides the first cohort of around 700 subjects, a separate validation cohort made up of 95 to 150 different subjects was used. The T cell repertoires of several hundred subjects were profiled by immunosequencing and related to cytomegalovirus serostatus. Rather than using new phenotypic data, the later analysis identified candidate immune exposures from TCR beta sequences and from how often those sequences occurred across donors. All discovery cohort repertoires had been generated using a single sequencing platform. In an earlier analysis of over 550 of the donors, high-throughput TCR beta sequencing was used to judge whether each TCR beta V gene segment behaved as functional or pseudogenic. Beyond this particular receptor, the publication reports: Linkage disequilibrium might explain the correlated functional status among segregating V segments, but an unknown experimental factor could not be excluded. CMV serostatus was the only immune exposure information available for the cohort. Broadly in line with IMGT annotations, most TCR beta V segments showed up in productive rearrangements about 87% or about 30% of the time in an earlier analysis of under 700 of the donors. A few of the identified cytomegalovirus-associated TCR beta chains were confirmed in vitro to be specific for cytomegalovirus antigens. Sequencing depth was assumed to be roughly uniform across donors in the presence/absence analyses, though that assumption may not hold. According to the authors, the approach could potentially be generalized to other disease states and immunological phenotypes. In a later genetic analysis, fewer N-insertions in productive TCRs were reported among donors in an Asian-associated ancestry cluster than the approximately 710-donor mean. A cluster of highly shared sequence variants was judged likely to be a technical artifact of the sequencing pipeline. The study gave a list of around 170 TCR beta chains associated with cytomegalovirus. Assigning TCR associations to individual alleles was difficult when HLA alleles, especially DR and DQ, strongly co-occurred. According to a later analysis, most CMV-associated TCR beta chains appeared to be HLA-restricted, and the HLA associations seemed to be driven largely by CMV exposure. The classifier was reported to diagnose cytomegalovirus status with high specificity and sensitivity in both the original and validation cohorts. In a later analysis, the rate of TCR association differed among HLA loci, with DRB1 alleles having the most associated TCRs and HLA-C alleles having the fewest. In a later analysis, HLA-associated TCR beta chains showed more clonal expansion and lower generation probabilities than non-associated chains that were equally common. A further reported finding was that TCR beta sequences accurately predicted the HLA-A and HLA-B alleles for most subjects in the first cohort. HLA typing was unavailable for some donors at each locus, so association tests used only the typed subset. The 87-base-pair reads could not distinguish some IMGT-functional V segments, including TRBV6-2 and TRBV6-3, so those segments were excluded. Most TCR sequences were seen in very few donors, while some public TCRs were found in many individuals. The cohort was sequenced for TCR beta chains only, and without alpha or paired-chain data the features that could be detected were limited. Specific HLA alleles were associated with over 15,000 TCR beta sequences at a false discovery rate of 0.05 in a later analysis. A later genetic analysis associated a missense DCLRE1C variant with V-gene and J-gene trimming of TCR beta chains, and an independent cohort replicated the association. Roughly 17 rarely observed V segments, including chromosome 9 orphons, were excluded from the earlier analysis of about 500 of the donors because counts were too low. According to a later analysis, parvovirus B19, influenza, CMV and Epstein-Barr virus appeared linked to several top co-occurrence clusters.

In total, just over 650 healthy bone marrow donors made up the cohort. All cohort members were sampled while nominally healthy, although unrecorded immune exposures were likely present. The donor was CMV seronegative and was included in the group of over 300 seronegative cohort members. A peripheral blood sample was provided by each donor, and peripheral blood mononuclear cells were used for TCR beta sequencing. Genomic DNA extraction from the blood cell samples was performed with the Qiagen DNeasy Blood Extraction Kit. From the germline V gene (reference sequence), CDR1 is SEHNR and CDR2 is FQNEAQ. V loses 5 bases, J loses 10 bases, and the germline ends lie 14 bases apart. The CDR3 goes from the cysteine to the phenylalanine over 12 residues. Kept here is only the CDR3 DNA, which spans 36 bases and is read in frame from base 1.

The sequencing sample was made of PBMCs. The TCR comes from a female donor in good health and CMV-seronegative. The receptor chain draws on TRBV7-9 and TRBJ1-1, with no confidently assigned D gene. The CDR3 is CASSRDPRPAFF. At the DNA level, the sequence is TGTGCCAGCAGCCGCGATCCCCGCCCAGCTTTCTTT. The full variable domain, completed from the reference TRBV7-9 and TRBJ1-1 proteins outside the CDR3, reads DTGVSQNPRHKITKRGQNVTFRCDPISEHNRLYWYRQTLGQGPEFLTYFQNEAQLEKSRLLSDRFSAERPKGSFSTLEIQRTEQGDSAMYLCASSRDPRPAFFGQGTRLTVV.